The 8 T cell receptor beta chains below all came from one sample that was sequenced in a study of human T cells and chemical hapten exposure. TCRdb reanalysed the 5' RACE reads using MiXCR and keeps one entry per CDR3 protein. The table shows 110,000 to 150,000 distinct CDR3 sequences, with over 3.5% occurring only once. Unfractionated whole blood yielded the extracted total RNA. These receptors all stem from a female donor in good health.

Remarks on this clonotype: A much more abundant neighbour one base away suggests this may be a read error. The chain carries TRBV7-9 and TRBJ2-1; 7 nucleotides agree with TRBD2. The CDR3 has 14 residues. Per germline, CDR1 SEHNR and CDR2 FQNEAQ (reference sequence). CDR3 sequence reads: CVSIGLAAYNEQFF. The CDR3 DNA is TGTGTCAGCATTGGGCTAGCGGCCTACAATGAGCAGTTCTTC.

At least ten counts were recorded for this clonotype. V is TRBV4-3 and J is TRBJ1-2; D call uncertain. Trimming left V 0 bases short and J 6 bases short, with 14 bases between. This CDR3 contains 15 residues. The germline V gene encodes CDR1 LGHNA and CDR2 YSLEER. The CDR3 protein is CASSQERAGVNGYTF. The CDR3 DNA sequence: TGCGCCAGCAGCCAAGAACGTGCGGGTGTAAATGGCTACACCTTC.

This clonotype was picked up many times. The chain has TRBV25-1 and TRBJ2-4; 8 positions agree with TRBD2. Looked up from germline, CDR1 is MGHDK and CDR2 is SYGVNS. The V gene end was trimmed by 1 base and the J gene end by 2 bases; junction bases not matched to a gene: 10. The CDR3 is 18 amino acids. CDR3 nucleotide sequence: TGTGCCAGCAGTGAATTCCAGCCGGGGGGGGCAACCAAAAACATTCAGTACTTC. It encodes CASSEFQPGGATKNIQYF.

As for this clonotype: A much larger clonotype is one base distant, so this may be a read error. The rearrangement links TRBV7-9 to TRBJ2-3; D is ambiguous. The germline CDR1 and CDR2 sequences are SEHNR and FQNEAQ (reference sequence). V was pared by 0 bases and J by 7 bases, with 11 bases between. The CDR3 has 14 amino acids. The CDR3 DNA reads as TGTGCCAGCAGCTTAGCGGGGTGGGTGCATACGCAGTATTTT. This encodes CASSLAGWVHTQYF.

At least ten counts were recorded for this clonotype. This CDR3 reads CASTPQGGGGWLNYGYTF. The DNA of the CDR3 is TGTGCCAGCACCCCCCAAGGTGGGGGTGGCTGGCTTAACTATGGCTACACCTTC. The chain links TRBV5-4 to TRBJ1-2; weak D call: TRBD1 (5 bases). The germline V and J ends were trimmed by 6 bases and 1 base, with 25 bases remaining between them. Germline CDR1 is SGHNT and CDR2 is YYREEE (reference sequence). The CDR3 spans 18 residues.

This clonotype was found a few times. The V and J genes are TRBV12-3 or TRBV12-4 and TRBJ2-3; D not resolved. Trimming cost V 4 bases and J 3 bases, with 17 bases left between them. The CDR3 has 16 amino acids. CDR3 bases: TGTGCCAGCAGTTCTCTCGGCAGGCCCAGGACAGATACGCAGTATTTT. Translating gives CASSSLGRPRTDTQYF.

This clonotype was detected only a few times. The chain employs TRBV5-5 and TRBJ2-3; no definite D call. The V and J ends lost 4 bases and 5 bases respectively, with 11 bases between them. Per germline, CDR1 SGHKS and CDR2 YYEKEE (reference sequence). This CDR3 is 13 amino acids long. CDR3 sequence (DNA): TGTGCCAGCAGCGTCGAGTATATAGATACGCAGTATTTT. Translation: CASSVEYIDTQYF.

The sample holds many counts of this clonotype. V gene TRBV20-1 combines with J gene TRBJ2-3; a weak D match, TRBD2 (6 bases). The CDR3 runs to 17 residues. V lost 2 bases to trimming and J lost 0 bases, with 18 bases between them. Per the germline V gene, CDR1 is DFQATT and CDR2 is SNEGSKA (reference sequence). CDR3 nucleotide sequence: TGCAGTGCTAGAAAGACCCAGTTCGGGACTAGCACAGATACGCAGTATTTT. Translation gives CSARKTQFGTSTDTQYF.